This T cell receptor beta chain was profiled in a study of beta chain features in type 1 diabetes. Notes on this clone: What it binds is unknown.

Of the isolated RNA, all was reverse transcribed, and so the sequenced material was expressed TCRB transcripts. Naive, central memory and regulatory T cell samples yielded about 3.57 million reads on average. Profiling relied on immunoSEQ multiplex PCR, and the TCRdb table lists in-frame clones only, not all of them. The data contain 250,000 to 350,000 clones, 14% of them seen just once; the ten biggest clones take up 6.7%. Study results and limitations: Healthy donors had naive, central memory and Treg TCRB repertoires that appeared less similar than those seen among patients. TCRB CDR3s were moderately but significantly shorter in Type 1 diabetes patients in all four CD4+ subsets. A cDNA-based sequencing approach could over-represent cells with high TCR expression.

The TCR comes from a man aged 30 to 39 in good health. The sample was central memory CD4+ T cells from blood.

The CDR3 reads CASTTGTLGEDTQYF. DNA of the CDR3: TGTGCCAGCACCACCGGGACACTAGGTGAAGATACGCAGTATTTT. The rearrangement uses TRBV9 and TRBJ2-3; tentatively, D is TRBD1 (6 bases). Trimming left V 6 bases short and J 5 bases short, with 19 bases between. The CDR3 spans 15 residues. In germline, CDR1 is SGDLS, CDR2 YYNGEE.